Described below is a single TCR beta chain sequence and its context. The sample is drawn from a study of technical replicates of blood from a few donors. Assay: immunoSEQ multiplex PCR; the TCRdb copy retains only in-frame clones and omits some. The table includes more than 65,000 clones, nearly 98% detected once. Sequenced: T cells isolated from PBMCs. The source of this sequence is a human donor in good health.

The CDR3 DNA is TGTGCCAGCAATGTAGGACAGGGTTTCCGCAGCGAGCAGTACTTC. This translates into CASNVGQGFRSEQYF. This chain links TRBV6-1 with TRBJ2-7, with TRBD1 matching over 8 bases. The trim removed 7 bases at V and 6 bases at J, leaving 14 bases unmatched. The CDR3 spans 15 residues. Germline CDR1 is MNHNS and CDR2 is SASEGT.